The next 4 T cell receptor beta chains were all read from a single sample in a study of early T cells in non-severe SARS-CoV-2 infection (dated by TCRdb to about 2021). The method behind the library was 5' RACE. Sequencing was carried out with a NextSeq 500. TCRdb ran its own pipeline on the public reads, namely fastp trimming at Q25 and MiXCR clone calling, and kept in-frame beta chains. Each CDR3 protein gets just one entry, which takes the most common genes and DNA from the rows behind it. A total of under 30,000 distinct CDR3 sequences appear in this sample, more than 4% of them only once. The ten biggest clones cover about 6% of the sample. The material sequenced was whole blood. These receptor sequences come from an adult who was a healthcare worker with PCR-confirmed SARS-CoV-2 infection or an uninfected control (not recorded which).

The chain carries TRBV18 and TRBJ2-7, with 10 bases identical to TRBD2. The CDR3 sequence is 16 residues long. Looked up from germline, CDR1 is KGHSH and CDR2 is LQKENI. Germline trimming cut 3 bases from V and 2 bases from J; bases unmatched to any gene: 7. As DNA, the CDR3 is TGTGCCAGCTCACCCTCCGGGACTAGCGCTCCCTACGAGCAGTACTTC. Encoded protein: CASSPSGTSAPYEQYF.

In this sample, this clonotype turned up many times. The V call is TRBV20-1, the J call TRBJ2-1; 8 bases align to TRBD2. This CDR3 has 16 residues. Germline V gene lookup returns CDR1 DFQATT and CDR2 SNEGSKA (reference sequence). J was trimmed by 10 bases and V by 0 bases; bases with no gene match: 14. The CDR3 bases are TGCAGTGCTAGAGATCGTCGGAGCGGGGGTCTTATGGAGCAGTTCTTC. Its protein product is CSARDRRSGGLMEQFF.

For this clonotype: One junction end does not reproduce the germline sequence, and a read error may be involved. The V gene is TRBV29-1, the J gene TRBJ2-3; tentative D call: TRBD1 (7 bases). The germline CDR1 and CDR2 sequences are SQVTM and ANQGSEA. CDR3 length equals 13 residues. The CDR3 is CGVAQGTPDTQYF. The CDR3 bases are TGCGGCGTTGCACAGGGGACTCCAGATACGCAGTATTTT.

This clonotype was seen many times. The CDR3 loop is CASSWTGSYEQYF. CDR3 nucleotide sequence: TGCGCCAGCAGCTGGACAGGGTCCTACGAGCAGTACTTC. V and J are TRBV5-1 and TRBJ2-7, with TRBD1 matching 8 bases. The V segment lost 3 bases and the J segment 1 base; nucleotides outside the gene matches: 0. The CDR3 consists of 13 residues. The germline V gene has CDR1 SGHRS and CDR2 YFSETQ.